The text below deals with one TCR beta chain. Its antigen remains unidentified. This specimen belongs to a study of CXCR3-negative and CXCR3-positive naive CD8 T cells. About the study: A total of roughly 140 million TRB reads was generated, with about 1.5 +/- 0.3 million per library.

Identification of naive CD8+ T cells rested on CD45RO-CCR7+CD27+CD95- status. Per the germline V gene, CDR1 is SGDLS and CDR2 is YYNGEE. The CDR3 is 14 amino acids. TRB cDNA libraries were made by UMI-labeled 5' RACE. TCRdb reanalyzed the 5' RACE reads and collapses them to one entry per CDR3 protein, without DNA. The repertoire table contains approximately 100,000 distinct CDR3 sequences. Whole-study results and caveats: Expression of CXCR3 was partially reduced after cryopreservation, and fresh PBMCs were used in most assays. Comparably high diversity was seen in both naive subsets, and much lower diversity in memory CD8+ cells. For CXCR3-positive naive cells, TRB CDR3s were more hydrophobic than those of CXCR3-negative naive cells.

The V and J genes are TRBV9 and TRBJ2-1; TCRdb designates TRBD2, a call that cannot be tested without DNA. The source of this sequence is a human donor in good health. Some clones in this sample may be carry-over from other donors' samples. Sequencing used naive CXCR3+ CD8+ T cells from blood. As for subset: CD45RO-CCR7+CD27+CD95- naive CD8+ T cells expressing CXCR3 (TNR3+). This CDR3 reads CASSLGAGSYEQFF.